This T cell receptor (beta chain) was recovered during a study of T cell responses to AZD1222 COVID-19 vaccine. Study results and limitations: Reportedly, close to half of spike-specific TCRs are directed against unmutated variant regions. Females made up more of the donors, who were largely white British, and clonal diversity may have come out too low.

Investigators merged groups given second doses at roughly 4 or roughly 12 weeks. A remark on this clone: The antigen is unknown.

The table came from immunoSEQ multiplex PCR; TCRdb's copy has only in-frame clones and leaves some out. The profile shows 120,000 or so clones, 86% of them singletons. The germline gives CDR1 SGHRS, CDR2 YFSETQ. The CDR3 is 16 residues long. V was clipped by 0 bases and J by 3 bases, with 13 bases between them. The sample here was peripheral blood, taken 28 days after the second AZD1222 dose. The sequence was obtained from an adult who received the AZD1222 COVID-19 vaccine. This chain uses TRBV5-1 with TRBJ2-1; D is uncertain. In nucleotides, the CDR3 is TGCGCCAGCAGCTTGGAGTCAGGATCGGGCTACAATGAGCAGTTCTTC. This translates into CASSLESGSGYNEQFF.